This T cell receptor (beta chain) was profiled in a study of metastatic and nonmetastatic thyroid tumors. Turning to the study itself: Comparative analysis of repertoires was undertaken across blood and tumor or nodule tissue obtained from malignant and benign thyroid patients. General study points: In blood and tumor, TCR beta diversity was reportedly significantly higher in malignant thyroid tumors than in benign nodules.

This clone was observed a few times. Its target is unknown. Via MiXCR, TCRdb re-called the PCR reads. The data show some 40,000 clones, approximately 20% seen once. All patients were untreated before thyroid surgery. V was cut by 2 bases and J by 7 bases, with 20 bases left in between. Germline CDR1 reads MNHNS; CDR2 reads SASEGT. The CDR3 extends over 16 amino acids. This TCR was recovered from a female donor with papillary thyroid cancer or a benign thyroid nodule (not recorded which). Some clones in this sample may be carry-over from other donors' samples. The chain uses TRBV6-1 and TRBJ1-2; tentative D call: TRBD1 (5 bases). Sequencing used tumor tissue. The CDR3 bases are TGTGCCAGCAGTGAACGCTGGGGGACTTTGGCAACTGGCTACACCTTC. Protein sequence: CASSERWGTLATGYTF.